The clone carrying this T cell receptor beta chain is medium-sized (0.01 to 0.1%) in the sample. Its specificity is not known. This beta chain is off target for a library built for alpha chains, so its abundance means little. The data were obtained in a study of spatial heterogeneity in lung cancer. Turning to the study itself: A consistent excess of beta-chain over alpha-chain sequences was detected.

The time point is: sample taken at primary tumor resection. The donors comprised approximately 72 untreated early-stage non-small cell lung cancer patients. Study-wide results and limits: Counts that tracked tumor mutation counts were those of expanded intratumoral alpha and beta TCRs. Coverage of tumor T cells, an estimated figure, was about 7.1% for alpha and 13% for beta chains.

In germline, CDR1 is LGHDT, CDR2 YNNKEL (reference sequence). Deletions cut 3 bases from V and 8 bases from J, with 17 bases between. This CDR3 is built from 16 residues. A single record per CDR3 protein comes from TCRdb applying MiXCR to the 5' RACE reads. The data hold around 15,000 distinct CDR3 sequences, with 6.5% to 8.5% observed a single time. The sequencing used lung tumor tissue, collected at surgery. The rearrangement uses TRBV3-1 and TRBJ1-6; no definite D call. The clonotype originates from a female donor with early-stage non-small cell lung cancer. The CDR3: CASSQVYPGGHSPLHF. DNA for the CDR3: TGTGCCAGCAGCCAGGTTTACCCGGGCGGACATTCACCCCTCCACTTT.